This is a list of T cell receptor beta chains from one sample in a study of blood T cell repertoires in COVID-19. TCRdb keeps only in-frame clones here, not all; method: immunoSEQ multiplex PCR. The sample lists about 40,000 clones, 80% occurring once. The sequenced material came from peripheral blood. The receptors shown here come from a man older than 75 with active or convalescent COVID-19. Each CDR3 is given with its conserved first and last residue. D genes are given only for firm matches. A row's size may be missing; if present it is once, few, many or a size class.

size	V	D	J	CDR3	DNA
.	TRBV3-1/TRBV3-2	.	TRBJ2-7	CASGKGVGAYPYEQYF	TGTGCCAGCGGAAAAGGGGTAGGGGCCTACCCCTACGAGCAGTACTTC
.	TRBV2	.	TRBJ1-2	CARATEPNYGYTF	TGTGCCAGAGCGACGGAACCTAACTATGGCTACACCTTC
.	TRBV7-2	.	TRBJ2-2	CASSLVQGGTGELFF	TGTGCCAGCAGCTTAGTCCAGGGAGGCACCGGGGAGCTGTTTTTT
few	TRBV7-9	TRBD2	TRBJ2-5	CASSFSGGYQETQYF	TGTGCCAGCAGCTTTTCCGGGGGGTACCAAGAGACCCAGTACTTC
.	TRBV9	TRBD1	TRBJ1-3	CASSVGGQFLSGNTIYF	TGTGCCAGCAGCGTGGGGGGACAGTTCCTCTCTGGAAACACCATATATTTT
.	TRBV30	.	TRBJ1-6	CAWTQNSYNSPLHF	TGTGCCTGGACCCAGAATTCCTATAATTCACCCCTCCACTTT
.	TRBV28	TRBD1	TRBJ1-5	CASSSGQGNQPQHF	TGTGCCAGCAGTTCGGGACAGGGTAATCAGCCCCAGCATTTT
.	TRBV19	.	TRBJ2-7	CASSITGRGVYEQYF	TGTGCCAGTAGTATAACCGGCAGGGGGGTCTACGAGCAGTACTTC
.	TRBV7-9	.	TRBJ2-7	CASSPRTAYEQYF	TGTGCCAGCAGCCCACGGACAGCCTACGAGCAGTACTTC
.	TRBV4-1	.	TRBJ1-1	CASSQVEGGAEAFF	TGCGCCAGCAGCCAAGTCGAGGGAGGAGCTGAAGCTTTCTTT
.	TRBV6-5	.	TRBJ1-2	CASSYSGSRGYGYTF	TGTGCCAGCAGTTACTCCGGCAGTCGGGGCTATGGCTACACCTTC
.	TRBV29-1	TRBD2	TRBJ2-1	CSVETPRGSSYNEQFF	TGCAGCGTTGAAACCCCGCGGGGGAGCTCCTACAATGAGCAGTTCTTC
.	TRBV7-2	.	TRBJ2-7	CASSLGAGAQYEQYF	TGTGCCAGCAGCTTAGGTGCGGGGGCGCAATACGAGCAGTACTTC
.	TRBV11-1	TRBD1	TRBJ2-2	CASSFGQVNTGELFF	TGTGCCAGCAGCTTCGGACAGGTGAACACCGGGGAGCTGTTTTTT
.	TRBV7-2	.	TRBJ2-3	CASSLPTASTDTQYF	TGTGCCAGCAGCTTGCCGACTGCTAGCACAGATACGCAGTATTTT
.	TRBV28	TRBD1	TRBJ2-7	CASRLPGQGLDAYEQYF	TGTGCCAGCAGGCTTCCGGGACAGGGGTTGGATGCCTACGAGCAGTACTTC
.	TRBV5-1	.	TRBJ2-2	CASSSLMGGANGELFF	TGCGCCAGCAGCTCCCTAATGGGGGGAGCGAACGGGGAGCTGTTTTTT
.	TRBV30	TRBD2	TRBJ2-1	CAWSSSGGSDEQFF	TGTGCCTGGAGCTCTAGCGGGGGATCGGATGAGCAGTTCTTC
once	TRBV27	.	TRBJ1-1	CASSYIQGTEAFF	TGTGCCAGCAGTTATATTCAGGGCACTGAAGCTTTCTTT
.	TRBV9	TRBD2	TRBJ2-1	CASSAYRGLAGTYNEQFF	TGTGCCAGCAGCGCGTACCGGGGACTAGCGGGGACTTACAATGAGCAGTTCTTC
.	TRBV19	.	TRBJ2-2	CAAGGRGTGELFF	TGTGCCGCCGGAGGGCGAGGAACCGGGGAGCTGTTTTTT
.	TRBV20-1	.	TRBJ2-5	CSGTGGETQYF	TGCAGCGGTACTGGAGGTGAGACCCAGTACTTC
.	TRBV5-1	TRBD1	TRBJ1-1	CASRAQGGTEAFF	TGCGCCAGCCGCGCACAGGGGGGGACTGAAGCTTTCTTT
.	TRBV6-6	.	TRBJ1-1	CASTPGYTEAFF	TGTGCCAGCACCCCGGGGTACACTGAAGCTTTCTTT
.	TRBV13	.	TRBJ2-7	CASNAGGGTIREQYF	TGTGCCAGCAACGCCGGCGGCGGGACCATAAGGGAGCAGTACTTC
few	TRBV30	TRBD1	TRBJ2-1	CAWSKDRFSLLIGEQFF	TGTGCCTGGAGTAAGGACAGGTTTTCTCTTTTGATAGGTGAGCAGTTCTTC
.	TRBV18	.	TRBJ2-7	CASSSRPGEGEQYF	TGTGCCAGCTCCTCTAGGCCGGGAGAGGGCGAGCAGTACTTC
once	TRBV7-2	.	TRBJ2-3	CASSLRGGSGTDTQYF	TGTGCCAGCAGCTTAAGGGGGGGGTCTGGCACAGATACGCAGTATTTT
.	TRBV24-1	.	TRBJ1-2	CATSDLQGGGYTF	TGTGCCACCAGTGATTTACAGGGTGGTGGCTACACCTTC
few	TRBV7-9	TRBD1	TRBJ2-7	CASSSTMDRGAYEQYF	TGTGCCAGCAGCTCAACTATGGACAGGGGCGCCTACGAGCAGTACTTC
.	TRBV6-1	TRBD1	TRBJ1-5	CASREPGQGVGNQPQHF	TGTGCCAGCAGAGAACCGGGACAGGGGGTTGGCAATCAGCCCCAGCATTTT
.	TRBV19	.	TRBJ2-3	CATDPPGTDTQYF	TGTGCCACGGACCCTCCGGGGACAGATACGCAGTATTTT
.	TRBV5-1	.	TRBJ2-1	CASSQSESSYNEQFF	TGCGCCAGCAGTCAATCCGAGAGCTCCTACAATGAGCAGTTCTTC
.	TRBV7-7	TRBD1	TRBJ1-4	CASSDPGQGNEKLFF	TGTGCTAGCAGCGATCCGGGACAGGGGAATGAAAAACTGTTTTTT
.	TRBV2	TRBD1	TRBJ2-7	CASREGTGQTYEQYF	TGTGCCAGCAGGGAAGGGACAGGTCAAACCTACGAGCAGTACTTC
few	TRBV6-2/TRBV6-3	TRBD2	TRBJ2-7	CASSRLAGGYEQYF	TGTGCCAGCAGTAGACTAGCGGGAGGCTACGAGCAGTACTTC
few	TRBV11-1	TRBD2	TRBJ2-3	CASSPGTSGVPDTQYF	TGTGCCAGCAGCCCGGGGACTAGCGGGGTCCCAGATACGCAGTATTTT
.	TRBV27	TRBD1	TRBJ1-2	CASTPGRGQSGYTF	TGTGCCAGCACGCCGGGCAGGGGGCAGTCTGGCTACACCTTC
.	TRBV25-1	TRBD1	TRBJ1-6	CASSARTGGSSPLHF	TGTGCCAGCAGTGCTAGGACAGGGGGCAGTTCACCCCTCCACTTT
.	TRBV13	.	TRBJ2-1	CASSLQGFSYNEQFF	TGTGCCAGCAGCTTACAGGGGTTCTCCTACAATGAGCAGTTCTTC
few	TRBV19	TRBD1	TRBJ1-6	CASSTQGADSPLHF	TGTGCCAGTAGTACCCAGGGGGCTGATTCACCCCTCCACTTT
.	TRBV4-1	TRBD1	TRBJ2-3	CASSQARDRLTDTQYF	TGCGCCAGCAGCCAAGCCCGGGACAGACTCACAGATACGCAGTATTTT
.	TRBV7-8	TRBD2	TRBJ2-7	CASSQRTSASYEQYF	TGTGCCAGCAGCCAGCGGACTAGCGCCTCCTACGAGCAGTACTTC
.	TRBV3-1/TRBV3-2	TRBD2	TRBJ2-1	CASSQWVLAGYNEQFF	TGTGCCAGCAGCCAATGGGTACTAGCGGGCTACAATGAGCAGTTCTTC
.	TRBV19	.	TRBJ1-5	CASSIEGGPGNQPQHF	TGTGCCAGTAGTATAGAGGGGGGGCCCGGCAATCAGCCCCAGCATTTT
.	TRBV7-8	.	TRBJ1-5	CASSFRDNYQPQHF	TGTGCCAGCAGCTTCCGGGACAACTATCAGCCCCAGCATTTT
.	TRBV24-1	TRBD2	TRBJ2-1	CATSDRLAGEGNEQFF	TGTGCCACCAGTGATCGCCTAGCGGGGGAGGGGAATGAGCAGTTCTTC
.	TRBV6-5	TRBD1	TRBJ1-2	CATKDRDRLDGYTF	TGTGCCACAAAGGACAGGGACAGACTAGATGGCTACACCTTC
few	TRBV6-5	.	TRBJ2-7	CASSLGVEQYF	TGTGCCAGCAGCCTCGGGGTCGAGCAGTACTTC
.	TRBV19	.	TRBJ2-5	CASRGHVQETQYF	TGTGCCAGTAGGGGACACGTCCAAGAGACCCAGTACTTC